One sample yielded the 5 T cell receptor beta chains listed below, sequenced in a study of blood T cell repertoires in COVID-19. The method was immunoSEQ multiplex PCR; TCRdb's version includes in-frame clones alone and lacks a portion of them. The repertoire has 70,000 to 95,000 clones, roughly 80% of them found once; the top ten carry about a third. Sequencing used peripheral blood. All receptors come from a man aged 55 to 69 with COVID-19, enrolled during active disease.

This clone showed up just once. The chain's CDR3 is CASSQVVRGNSYNEQFF. DNA for the CDR3: TGTGCCAGCAGCCAAGTCGTCAGGGGCAACTCCTACAATGAGCAGTTCTTC. V is TRBV4-2 and J is TRBJ2-1; tentative D call: TRBD1 (6 bases). Germline loops: CDR1 LGHNA, CDR2 YNFKEQ. V lost 1 base, J lost 0 bases, and 13 bases lay in between. CDR3 size: 17 residues.

The rearrangement joins TRBV6-2 or TRBV6-3 to TRBJ2-1; 12 nucleotides align to TRBD2. Unmatched junction bases numbered 9, after V lost 2 bases and J lost 1 base. The germline CDR1 and CDR2 sequences are MNHEY and SVGEGT. This CDR3 has 19 residues. The CDR3 protein is CASSYLLAGGGESYNEQFF. In nucleotides, the CDR3 is TGTGCCAGCAGTTACCTACTAGCGGGAGGAGGTGAGTCCTACAATGAGCAGTTCTTC.

The chain joins TRBV2 to TRBJ2-7; no clear D gene. CDR1 and CDR2 from the germline V gene are SNHLY and FYNNEI. Trimming pared 6 bases from V and 3 bases from J, leaving 6 bases between. The CDR3 runs to 11 residues. The CDR3 region has the DNA TGTGCCAGCAGGGAGAGCTACGAGCAGTACTTC. Translated, it gives CASRESYEQYF.

This rearrangement joins TRBV2 to TRBJ1-6, with TRBD1 matching over 7 bases. Germline CDR1 is SNHLY and CDR2 is FYNNEI. Trimming removed 6 bases from V and 8 bases from J; junction bases left unmatched: 13. The length of the CDR3 is 16 residues. The CDR3 sequence: CASSDRTGRGDSPLHF. The CDR3 bases are TGTGCCAGCAGCGACCGGACGGGCAGGGGGGATTCACCCCTCCACTTT. Filled out from reference TRBV2 and TRBJ1-6, the complete variable domain reads EPEVTQTPSHQVTQMGQEVILRCVPISNHLYFYWYRQILGQKVEFLVSFYNNEISEKSEIFDDQFSVERPDGSNFTLKIRSTKLEDSAMYFCASSDRTGRGDSPLHFGNGTRLTVT.

V is TRBV4-1 and J is TRBJ2-3; 11 nucleotides match TRBD2. From germline, CDR1 is MGHRA and CDR2 YSYEKL. The CDR3 length is 18 residues. The junction had 8 bases not matched to a gene; V was cut back by 1 base and J by 2 bases. The CDR3 coding sequence is TGCGCCAGCAGCCAAGGGGATACTAGCGGGGGATCCACAGATACGCAGTATTTT. This translates into CASSQGDTSGGSTDTQYF.